The clone carrying this TCR beta chain has a handful of counts. This entry is derived from a study of CD8 T cells in ankylosing spondylitis. V dropped 0 bases and J dropped 4 bases, with 10 bases sitting between them. Germline V gene sequence: CDR1 LGHNA, CDR2 YSLEER. The CDR3 is 14 residues long. TCRdb reprocessed the 5' RACE reads via MiXCR and lists one record per CDR3 protein. The top ten hold 25% to 40% of the sample, which has 270,000 or so distinct CDR3 sequences, about a sixth seen once. The sequenced sample consisted of blood, either unsorted or a sorted T cell fraction (not recorded which). The clonotype was recovered from a male donor with ankylosing spondylitis or in good health (not recorded which). This chain joins TRBV4-3 and TRBJ2-7; no reliable D call. CDR3 sequence: CASSQDRQHYEQYF. The CDR3 bases are TGCGCCAGCAGCCAAGATCGCCAACATTACGAGCAGTACTTC.